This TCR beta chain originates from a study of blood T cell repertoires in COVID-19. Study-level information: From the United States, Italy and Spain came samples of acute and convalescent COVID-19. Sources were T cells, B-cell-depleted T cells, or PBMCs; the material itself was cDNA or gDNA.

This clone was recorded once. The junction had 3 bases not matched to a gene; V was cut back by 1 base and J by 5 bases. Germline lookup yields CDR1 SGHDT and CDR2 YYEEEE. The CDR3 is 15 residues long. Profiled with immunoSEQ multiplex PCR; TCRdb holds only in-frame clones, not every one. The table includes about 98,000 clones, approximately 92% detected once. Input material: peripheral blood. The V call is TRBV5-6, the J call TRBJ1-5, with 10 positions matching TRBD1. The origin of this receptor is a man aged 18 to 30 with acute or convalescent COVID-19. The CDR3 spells CASSLYGTGDQPQHF. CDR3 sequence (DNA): TGTGCCAGCAGCTTGTATGGGACAGGGGATCAGCCCCAGCATTTT.